This T cell receptor (beta chain) was recovered during a study of cytomegalovirus exposure and HLA in healthy donors. A note on this clone: Its target is unknown.

Measured with immunoSEQ multiplex PCR; TCRdb has only the in-frame clones, and not every one. This table holds 150,000 to 200,000 clones, about 88% found once. Overall study findings and caveats: Within the approximately 130 validation repertoires, first-cohort TCR clusters tended to co-occur, according to a later analysis. The classifier was said to identify cytomegalovirus status with high specificity and sensitivity. The study designated fewer than 200 TCR beta chains cytomegalovirus-associated.

The sample consisted of PBMCs. The TCR comes from a woman in her late teens or twenties in good health and CMV-seronegative.

This chain's CDR3 is CASSPRDEGLQYEQYF. DNA for the CDR3: TGTGCCAGTAGTCCAAGGGACGAGGGACTTCAATACGAGCAGTACTTC. The chain uses TRBV19 and TRBJ2-7, with D possibly being TRBD2 (6 bases). Germline CDR1 and CDR2: LNHDA and SQIVND (reference sequence). This CDR3 is 16 amino acids long. V was cut by 5 bases and J by 4 bases, with 21 bases left in between.